This TCR beta chain was obtained from a study of cytomegalovirus exposure and HLA in healthy donors. A multiplex PCR was run with 60 Vbeta primers and 13 Jbeta primers. The repertoire was sequenced with immunoSEQ multiplex PCR; TCRdb's copy has only in-frame clones and lacks some. Seen here are approximately 220,000 clones, 65% to 90% observed once, and the top ten hold 1.4%. V shed 1 base and J shed 1 base, with 14 bases lying between them. Germline V gene lookup returns CDR1 SGHTA and CDR2 FQGNSA. CDR3 length: 16 amino acids. The sequence derives from a girl aged 5 to 17 in good health and CMV-seronegative. The source material was PBMCs. The V and J genes are TRBV7-2 and TRBJ2-7, with D possibly matching TRBD2 (7 bases). Here the CDR3 DNA reads TGTGCCAGCAGCTTAGATGGGGGGGGGACATCCTACGAGCAGTACTTC. Its protein is CASSLDGGGTSYEQYF.